The rows below give T cell receptor beta chains drawn from one sample of a study of regulatory T cells in long-lasting Graves disease. TCRdb re-analysed the multiplex PCR reads in MiXCR, keeping a single row per CDR3 protein. Found here are about 350,000 distinct CDR3 sequences, roughly 16% of them singletons; the top ten hold 20% to 25%. This same sample was also part of a study on T cells in Graves' hyperthyroidism and ophthalmopathy.

Sequences were derived from peripheral blood mononuclear cells (PBMCs), sampled at new diagnosis, from a patient treated with antithyroid drugs. Receptor source: a woman aged 18-29 years with Graves disease. The CDR3 runs from the conserved cysteine through the conserved F or W. The order of the fields is CDR3 protein, CDR3 DNA, clone size, V gene, J gene, D gene. D genes are given only for firm matches. Part of the rows lack a size; the others show once, few, many or a class for expanded clones.

CDR3 protein: CASSFGLAGSSYNEQFF
CDR3 DNA: TGCGCCAGCAGCTTTGGCCTAGCGGGAAGCTCCTACAATGAGCAGTTCTTC
clone size: many
V gene: TRBV5-1
J gene: TRBJ2-1
D gene: TRBD2

CDR3 protein: CSVVQGNYGYTF
CDR3 DNA: TGCAGCGTCGTACAGGGGAACTATGGCTACACCTTC
clone size: NA
V gene: TRBV29-1
J gene: TRBJ1-2
D gene: TRBD1

CDR3 protein: CASSFVPSTDTQYF
CDR3 DNA: TGTGCCAGCAGTTTCGTGCCGAGCACAGATACGCAGTATTTT
clone size: many
V gene: TRBV28
J gene: TRBJ2-3
D gene: NA

CDR3 protein: CAWNDGRAIGQYF
CDR3 DNA: TGTGCCTGGAATGACGGGAGGGCAATAGGGCAGTATTTT
clone size: many
V gene: TRBV30
J gene: TRBJ2-3
D gene: TRBD2

CDR3 protein: CSVEDRQNEKLFF
CDR3 DNA: TGCAGCGTTGAAGACAGACAAAATGAAAAACTGTTTTTT
clone size: few
V gene: TRBV29-1
J gene: TRBJ1-4
D gene: NA

CDR3 protein: CASSTDRARLFF
CDR3 DNA: TGTGCCAGCAGCACGGACAGGGCTCGGCTGTTTTTT
clone size: many
V gene: TRBV7-2
J gene: TRBJ1-4
D gene: TRBD1

CDR3 protein: CASSHRAGAADTQYF
CDR3 DNA: TGCGCCAGCAGCCACCGAGCGGGGGCCGCAGATACGCAGTATTTT
clone size: many
V gene: TRBV4-1
J gene: TRBJ2-3
D gene: TRBD2

CDR3 protein: CASSLDRRNEQFF
CDR3 DNA: TGTGCCAGCAGCTTAGATCGACGGAATGAGCAGTTCTTC
clone size: many
V gene: TRBV11-3
J gene: TRBJ2-1
D gene: NA

CDR3 protein: CASKAGLQETQYF
CDR3 DNA: TGCGCCAGCAAGGCCGGGCTCCAAGAGACCCAGTACTTC
clone size: NA
V gene: TRBV5-1
J gene: TRBJ2-5
D gene: NA

CDR3 protein: CASRGRLAGEGYEQYF
CDR3 DNA: TGTGCCAGCAGGGGGAGACTAGCGGGAGAGGGGTACGAGCAGTACTTC
clone size: NA
V gene: TRBV3-1
J gene: TRBJ2-7
D gene: TRBD2

CDR3 protein: CASNPGGGRDYGYTF
CDR3 DNA: TGTGCCAGCAATCCCGGTGGGGGGAGGGACTATGGCTACACCTTC
clone size: once
V gene: TRBV2
J gene: TRBJ1-2
D gene: NA

CDR3 protein: CASRGGRAAGYNEQFF
CDR3 DNA: TGTGCCAGCAGGGGCGGGAGGGCCGCGGGGTACAATGAGCAGTTCTTC
clone size: NA
V gene: TRBV12-3/TRBV12-4
J gene: TRBJ2-1
D gene: TRBD2

CDR3 protein: CASSQAGGQADTQYF
CDR3 DNA: TGTGCCAGCAGCCAAGCGGGGGGCCAGGCTGATACGCAGTATTTT
clone size: many
V gene: TRBV3-1
J gene: TRBJ2-3
D gene: NA

CDR3 protein: CASGRSSYEQYF
CDR3 DNA: TGTGCCAGCGGTAGATCGTCCTACGAGCAGTACTTC
clone size: many
V gene: TRBV6-2/TRBV6-3
J gene: TRBJ2-7
D gene: NA

CDR3 protein: CASSLVGGYNEQFF
CDR3 DNA: TGTGCCAGCAGCTTAGTCGGTGGCTACAATGAGCAGTTCTTC
clone size: many
V gene: TRBV12-3/TRBV12-4
J gene: TRBJ2-1
D gene: NA

CDR3 protein: CASRPHGGGKNIQYF
CDR3 DNA: TGTGCCAGCAGACCCCATGGGGGGGGCAAAAACATTCAGTACTTC
clone size: many
V gene: TRBV28
J gene: TRBJ2-4
D gene: TRBD2

CDR3 protein: CASSALQGASEAFF
CDR3 DNA: TGTGCCAGCAGTGCCCTTCAGGGGGCTTCTGAAGCTTTCTTT
clone size: many
V gene: TRBV2
J gene: TRBJ1-1
D gene: TRBD1

CDR3 protein: CASSYLGNEKLFF
CDR3 DNA: TGTGCCAGCAGTTACCTCGGGAATGAAAAACTGTTTTTT
clone size: NA
V gene: TRBV6-5
J gene: TRBJ1-4
D gene: NA

CDR3 protein: CASSAGGRDNEQFF
CDR3 DNA: TGTGCCAGCAGTGCAGGCGGGAGAGACAATGAGCAGTTCTTC
clone size: NA
V gene: TRBV9
J gene: TRBJ2-1
D gene: TRBD2

CDR3 protein: CASSREASAGELFF
CDR3 DNA: TGTGCCAGCAGTCGAGAAGCTTCGGCCGGGGAGCTGTTTTTT
clone size: few
V gene: TRBV2
J gene: TRBJ2-2
D gene: NA

CDR3 protein: CASSPILAGGPSTDTQYF
CDR3 DNA: TGTGCCAGCAGCCCCATACTAGCGGGGGGCCCTAGCACAGATACGCAGTATTTT
clone size: many
V gene: TRBV7-2
J gene: TRBJ2-3
D gene: TRBD2

CDR3 protein: CASSPGQGDLGGYTF
CDR3 DNA: TGTGCCAGCAGCCCGGGACAGGGCGACTTAGGGGGCTACACCTTC
clone size: many
V gene: TRBV12-3/TRBV12-4
J gene: TRBJ1-2
D gene: TRBD1

CDR3 protein: CASSQVGGAGEKLFF
CDR3 DNA: TGTGCCAGCAGCCAAGTTGGGGGGGCAGGGGAAAAACTGTTTTTT
clone size: many
V gene: TRBV3-1
J gene: TRBJ1-4
D gene: NA

CDR3 protein: CASSFGGTGIGETQYF
CDR3 DNA: TGTGCCAGCAGTTTTGGAGGGACAGGGATCGGAGAGACCCAGTACTTC
clone size: many
V gene: TRBV12-3/TRBV12-4
J gene: TRBJ2-5
D gene: TRBD1

CDR3 protein: CASSQDPLQAGVGNEQFF
CDR3 DNA: TGTGCCAGCAGCCAAGATCCGTTACAAGCGGGAGTAGGGAATGAGCAGTTCTTC
clone size: many
V gene: TRBV14
J gene: TRBJ2-1
D gene: TRBD2

CDR3 protein: CASKGPPGAEAFF
CDR3 DNA: TGTGCCAGCAAGGGGCCACCGGGAGCTGAAGCTTTCTTT
clone size: many
V gene: TRBV6-1
J gene: TRBJ1-1
D gene: NA

CDR3 protein: CAISTTGVETQYF
CDR3 DNA: TGTGCCATCAGTACTACAGGGGTAGAGACCCAGTACTTC
clone size: NA
V gene: TRBV10-3
J gene: TRBJ2-5
D gene: TRBD1

CDR3 protein: CASSQGGKGAVEQFF
CDR3 DNA: TGTGCCAGCAGCCAGGGGGGTAAGGGGGCTGTTGAGCAGTTCTTC
clone size: many
V gene: TRBV11-2
J gene: TRBJ2-1
D gene: NA

CDR3 protein: CASSLVETGVNEQYF
CDR3 DNA: TGTGCCAGCAGCTTAGTCGAGACAGGGGTGAACGAGCAGTACTTC
clone size: many
V gene: TRBV7-9
J gene: TRBJ2-7
D gene: TRBD1

CDR3 protein: CASSSGSYEQYF
CDR3 DNA: TGCGCCAGCAGCTCTGGGTCCTACGAGCAGTACTTC
clone size: many
V gene: TRBV5-1
J gene: TRBJ2-7
D gene: NA

CDR3 protein: CASSQDRGSFYGYTF
CDR3 DNA: TGTGCCAGCAGCCAGGACAGGGGGTCGTTCTATGGCTACACCTTC
clone size: NA
V gene: TRBV6-1
J gene: TRBJ1-2
D gene: TRBD1

CDR3 protein: CASSLGSGKGYTF
CDR3 DNA: TGTGCCAGCAGCTTAGGTTCGGGCAAAGGCTACACCTTC
clone size: many
V gene: TRBV7-3
J gene: TRBJ1-2
D gene: NA

CDR3 protein: CASSQPGQGASATNEKLFF
CDR3 DNA: TGTGCCAGCAGCCAACCGGGACAGGGGGCGAGCGCAACTAATGAAAAACTGTTTTTT
clone size: NA
V gene: TRBV3-1
J gene: TRBJ1-4
D gene: TRBD1

CDR3 protein: CASRATSGSRDTQYF
CDR3 DNA: TGTGCCAGCAGAGCCACTAGCGGGAGTAGAGATACGCAGTATTTT
clone size: few
V gene: TRBV2
J gene: TRBJ2-3
D gene: TRBD2

CDR3 protein: CASSQQGGNTEAFF
CDR3 DNA: TGCGCCAGCAGCCAACAGGGGGGGAACACTGAAGCTTTCTTT
clone size: NA
V gene: TRBV3-1
J gene: TRBJ1-1
D gene: TRBD1